This is a list of T cell receptor beta chains from one sample in a study of radiation and T cells in renal cell carcinoma. The data were produced by immunoSEQ multiplex PCR, yet TCRdb's version contains in-frame clones alone and is incomplete. The sample lists some 140,000 clones, roughly 90% occurring once. The specimen comprised blood, sampled from a patient whose treatment included radiotherapy and nephrectomy. These receptor sequences come from a woman between 45 and 60 years old with renal cell carcinoma. Each CDR3 is given with its conserved first and last residue. A D gene is named only where the DNA matches it firmly. Size is omitted from some rows. Given values are once, few, many or a class for expanded clones.

clone size | D gene | J gene | CDR3 length | V gene | CDR3 DNA | CDR3 protein
. | . | TRBJ1-5 | 15 | TRBV4-1 | TGCGCCAGCAGAGCGGGACCTGGGGGCAATCAGCCCCAGCATTTT | CASRAGPGGNQPQHF
. | . | TRBJ1-5 | 11 | TRBV20-1 | TGCAGTGCTGAAACTTTAGGCACTCGGCATTTT | CSAETLGTRHF
. | . | TRBJ2-5 | 15 | TRBV5-1 | TGCGCCAGCAGCTTACTTGGACTAAGACAAGAGACCCAGTACTTC | CASSLLGLRQETQYF
few | . | TRBJ1-2 | 13 | TRBV19 | TGTGCCAGTAGGGTCGGAAGGGAATATGGCTACACCTTC | CASRVGREYGYTF
. | TRBD2 | TRBJ2-1 | 15 | TRBV18 | TGTGCCAGCTCACCCACTAGCGGGGAGTACAATGAGCAGTTCTTC | CASSPTSGEYNEQFF
. | TRBD1 | TRBJ2-7 | 12 | TRBV7-9 | TGTGCCAGCAGCTTGACAGGGCTCGAGCAGTACTTC | CASSLTGLEQYF
. | . | TRBJ1-2 | 15 | TRBV6-6 | TGTGCCAGCAGTCGAAACGTGATATCTATGGCTACGTACACCTTC | CASSRNVISMATYTF
. | . | TRBJ1-2 | 13 | TRBV27 | TGTGCCAGCAGTTTAGGGCCCAACTATGGCTACACCTTC | CASSLGPNYGYTF
. | . | TRBJ2-7 | 12 | TRBV29-1 | TGCAGCGTTGGGGCTGGGATCCACGAGCAGTACTTC | CSVGAGIHEQYF
. | . | TRBJ1-1 | 14 | TRBV19 | TGTGCCAGTACCCACGACACGGAGGACACTGAAGCTTTCTTT | CASTHDTEDTEAFF
. | . | TRBJ1-6 | 15 | TRBV23-1 | TGCGCCAGCAACGGAAGATGCTCCTATAATTCACCCCTCCACTTT | CASNGRCSYNSPLHF
once | . | TRBJ2-5 | 16 | TRBV7-7 | TGTGCTAGCAGCCCCGGACCACCGGGACGTCAAGAGACCCAGTACTTC | CASSPGPPGRQETQYF
. | . | TRBJ1-6 | 13 | TRBV6-1 | TGTGCCAGCAGTGAATACAGGGATTCACCCCTCCACTTT | CASSEYRDSPLHF
. | TRBD1 | TRBJ2-7 | 14 | TRBV28 | TGTGCCAGCAGGGACCGGGACAGAGTCTACGAGCAGTACTTC | CASRDRDRVYEQYF
. | . | TRBJ2-2 | 15 | TRBV7-8 | TGTGCCAGCAGTCGAGACCGCACGAACACCGGGGAGCTGTTTTTT | CASSRDRTNTGELFF
. | . | TRBJ2-7 | 15 | TRBV7-8 | TGTGCCAGCAGCTTAGAAGGCGGGACAGTTCACGAGCAGTACTTC | CASSLEGGTVHEQYF
. | . | TRBJ1-3 | 11 | TRBV7-9 | TGTGCCAGCAGCTTTGGAAACACCATATATTTT | CASSFGNTIYF
once | . | TRBJ2-2 | 13 | TRBV6-4 | TGTGCCAGCAGTGACTCGAGGGCCGGGGAGCTGTTTTTT | CASSDSRAGELFF
once | . | TRBJ2-5 | 12 | TRBV2 | TGTGCCAGCATTCCTTCTCAAGAGACCCAGTACTTC | CASIPSQETQYF
. | . | TRBJ1-3 | 15 | TRBV9 | TGTGCCAGCAGCTCAGGCAGGTCTTCTGGAAACACCATATATTTT | CASSSGRSSGNTIYF
. | . | TRBJ1-6 | 15 | TRBV7-6 | TGTGCCAGCAGCTTAGGTACAGCCGTGGATTCACCCCTCCACTTT | CASSLGTAVDSPLHF
. | TRBD1 | TRBJ1-1 | 16 | TRBV5-1 | TGCGCCAGCAGCTTGCCGGGACAGACTCTGAACACTGAAGCTTTCTTT | CASSLPGQTLNTEAFF
. | . | TRBJ1-6 | 14 | TRBV5-8 | TGTGCCAGCAGAACCGGGAGAGAAAGTTCACCCCTCCACTTT | CASRTGRESSPLHF
once | TRBD2 | TRBJ2-5 | 16 | TRBV19 | TGTGCCAGTAGCATAAGAGCGGGGCTCCCCCAAGAGACCCAGTACTTC | CASSIRAGLPQETQYF
few | . | TRBJ1-2 | 15 | TRBV19 | TGTGCCAGTAGCCCTCAGGGCGACAGCTACTATGGCTACACCTTC | CASSPQGDSYYGYTF
. | . | TRBJ1-2 | 15 | TRBV5-1 | TGCGCCAGCAGCTTGGGGGACGAGCCCCTGGGCGGCTACACCTTC | CASSLGDEPLGGYTF
. | . | TRBJ1-4 | 15 | TRBV12-1 | TGTGCCAGCAGCACATGGGACCCAGGGACTGAAAAACTGTTTTTT | CASSTWDPGTEKLFF
. | . | TRBJ1-1 | 15 | TRBV4-2 | TGTGCCAGCAGCCAAGAAACCTTAATGGACACTGAAGCTTTCTTT | CASSQETLMDTEAFF
. | TRBD2 | TRBJ2-7 | 15 | TRBV6-1 | TGTGCCAGCAGTGAAAGGACGGGGGGTACCTACGAGCAGTACTTC | CASSERTGGTYEQYF
. | . | TRBJ1-2 | 14 | TRBV29-1 | TGCAGCGTTTTGGGGCAGGGGTTCGACTATGGCTACACCTTC | CSVLGQGFDYGYTF
. | . | TRBJ1-4 | 15 | TRBV5-6 | TGTGCCAGCAGCTTGGCCCCAGGGCTTAATGAAAAACTGTTTTTT | CASSLAPGLNEKLFF
. | . | TRBJ2-7 | 10 | TRBV6-4 | TGTGCCAGAAACCACTACGAGCAGTACTTC | CARNHYEQYF
. | . | TRBJ2-6 | 13 | TRBV10-1 | TGCGCCAGCAGTGAGTCTGGGGCCAACGTCCTGACTTTC | CASSESGANVLTF
. | . | TRBJ1-2 | 12 | TRBV5-8 | TGTGCCAGCAGCTTCAGGGATATAGGCTACACCTTC | CASSFRDIGYTF
. | . | TRBJ1-5 | 13 | TRBV6-5 | TGTGCCAGTAAACCGGGGTATAATCAGCCCCAGCATTTT | CASKPGYNQPQHF
. | . | TRBJ2-7 | 14 | TRBV28 | TGTGCCAGCAGTTTAGGAACTTTGTCCTACGAGCAGTACTTC | CASSLGTLSYEQYF
. | TRBD2 | TRBJ2-6 | 18 | TRBV5-1 | TGCGCCAGCAGCTTGGCAGGGACTAGTGGCTCTGGGGCCAACGTCCTGACTTTC | CASSLAGTSGSGANVLTF
. | TRBD1 | TRBJ2-7 | 12 | TRBV30 | TGTGCCCGGACAGGGAGTGGGGACGAGCAGTACTTC | CARTGSGDEQYF
. | TRBD1 | TRBJ1-5 | 15 | TRBV25-1 | TGTGCCAGCAGTGAAACAGGGGGAGTCAATCAGCCCCAGCATTTT | CASSETGGVNQPQHF
. | . | TRBJ1-4 | 15 | TRBV9 | TGTGCCAGCAGCGTAGGTGCTAGCACTAATGAAAAACTGTTTTTT | CASSVGASTNEKLFF
. | . | TRBJ1-2 | 12 | TRBV4-1 | TGCGCCAGCAGCCAAAGTAACTATGGCTACACCTTC | CASSQSNYGYTF
. | TRBD1 | TRBJ1-1 | 15 | TRBV5-4 | TGTGCCAGCAGCCAGCAACAGGGGAGGAACACTGAAGCTTTCTTT | CASSQQQGRNTEAFF
. | . | TRBJ2-4 | 16 | TRBV19 | TGTGCCAGTAGTATAGGCCCTCTCGGGGCAGGGAACATTCAGTACTTC | CASSIGPLGAGNIQYF
once | . | TRBJ1-1 | 12 | TRBV2 | TGTGCCAGCAGTCCCCAGGGAGATGAAGCTTTCTTT | CASSPQGDEAFF
. | . | TRBJ1-1 | 12 | TRBV6-5 | TGTGCCAGCAGGCGGACAGAAACTGAAGCTTTCTTT | CASRRTETEAFF
. | . | TRBJ2-2 | 15 | TRBV7-2 | TGTGCCAGCAGCTTAGATAGGGTGAACACCGGGGAGCTGTTTTTT | CASSLDRVNTGELFF
. | . | TRBJ2-7 | 15 | TRBV5-6 | TGTGCCAGCAGCTTATGGGGGCTGCTACCCTACGAGCAGTACTTC | CASSLWGLLPYEQYF
. | TRBD1 | TRBJ2-2 | 15 | TRBV7-9 | TGTGCCAGCAGCCCGGGACAGGGACTGAGCGGGGAGCTGTTTTTT | CASSPGQGLSGELFF